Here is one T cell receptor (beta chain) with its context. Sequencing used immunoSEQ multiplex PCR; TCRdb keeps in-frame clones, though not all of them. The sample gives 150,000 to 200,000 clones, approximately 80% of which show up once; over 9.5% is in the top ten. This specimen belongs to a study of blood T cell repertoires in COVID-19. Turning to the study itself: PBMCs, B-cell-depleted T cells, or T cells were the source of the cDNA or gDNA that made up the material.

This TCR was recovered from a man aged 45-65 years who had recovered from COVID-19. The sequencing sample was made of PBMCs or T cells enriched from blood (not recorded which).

CDR3 bases: TGCAGTGCTAGTCCCTTGTCAGGGGGCTTTACTGAAGCTTTCTTT. Protein: CSASPLSGGFTEAFF. The V and J genes are TRBV20-1 and TRBJ1-1, with 8 bases lining up with TRBD1. J was trimmed by 5 bases and V by 3 bases; bases with no gene match: 11. The CDR3 has 15 amino acids. Germline V lookup: CDR1 DFQATT, CDR2 SNEGSKA (reference sequence).